This record covers a single T cell receptor beta chain. Its target is unknown. This entry comes from a study of monozygotic twins with inflammatory bowel disease. Findings of the study overall: Researchers report that IBD patients shared fewer clonotypes with others than healthy twins, especially amid disease activity.

Each TCR library used roughly 4,000 ng of total RNA. UMIs that had a 6-nucleotide sample barcode were put in using template switching. TCRalpha and TCRbeta cDNA went through nested PCRs of roughly 15 and 9 cycles, two in total. TCRdb reworked the 5' RACE reads into one entry per CDR3 protein, no DNA. The repertoire table contains 420,000 or so distinct CDR3 sequences. What was sequenced was blood. The source of this sequence is a human donor with ulcerative colitis or Crohn's disease, or a healthy co-twin of an affected twin (not recorded which).

Here the CDR3 reads CSARGTLRGPSNTGELFF. This chain connects TRBV20-1 to TRBJ2-2; TCRdb returns TRBD1, unconfirmable since there is no DNA. This CDR3 is 18 amino acids long. Germline values: CDR1 DFQATT, CDR2 SNEGSKA (reference sequence).